The sequence of this T cell receptor (beta chain) was determined in a study of response to subunit inactivated influenza vaccine (dated by TCRdb to between 2018 and 2020). The study in broad terms: Deep quantitative T cell receptor repertoire profiling was used in the study to track responses to a trivalent subunit inactivated influenza vaccine.

The library was produced with RT-PCR. The sample was run on an Illumina HiSeq 2500. The raw public data were reprocessed by TCRdb itself: fastp quality trimming at Q25, MiXCR clonotype calling, in-frame beta chains only. CDR3 protein duplicates are merged, each entry listing the most common genes and DNA. Counted in this sample were approximately 700,000 distinct CDR3 sequences; around a sixth of them appeared once. The leading ten clones occupy around a tenth of the sample. Of note for this clonotype: Its target antigen remains unknown. A much larger clonotype is one base distant, so this may be a read error.

The germline V gene (reference sequence) provides CDR1 DFQATT and CDR2 SNEGSKA. From its cysteine to its phenylalanine, the CDR3 spans 16 amino acids. Only CDR3 DNA remains: 48 bases, in frame from the first base. Summary of the overall study and its limitations: The authors proposed that each seasonal influenza vaccination may bring in only a limited number of new T cells.

The rearrangement combines TRBV20-1 with TRBJ2-1, and 12 bases in between align with TRBD2. The receptor comes from a man aged 50 or older who received an inactivated influenza vaccine. Donor details come from another sample of the same person, matched by shared clones. The sample here was PBMCs from blood, taken 11 to 12 days after vaccination. The CDR3 region reads CCARGSSGGAPNEQFF. In nucleotides, the sequence is TGCTGTGCTAGAGGCTCTAGCGGGGGGGCCCCCAATGAGCAGTTCTTC.